This entry lists 19 T cell receptor beta chains sequenced from one sample in a study of regulatory T cells in long-lasting Graves disease. Relying on iRepertoire HTBI primers and Arm-PCR of CDR3 regions, the team built TCR beta libraries. One entry per CDR3 protein, called by TCRdb with MiXCR from the multiplex PCR reads. The table includes 250,000 or so distinct CDR3 sequences, about 19% detected once. The time point was: newly diagnosed GD, antithyroid drugs for less than 3 months. The TCR library was prepared using RNA isolated from PBMCs. The material sequenced was peripheral blood mononuclear cells (PBMCs), taken at new diagnosis, from a patient treated with antithyroid drugs. These receptors were taken from a female donor with Graves disease.

This clonotype was detected only a few times. V and J are TRBV5-6 and TRBJ1-2; 12 bases align to TRBD1. Germline loops: CDR1 SGHDT, CDR2 YYEEEE. V lost 4 bases, J lost 12 bases, and 10 bases stayed unmatched. The CDR3 is 14 residues long. The CDR3 region has the DNA TGTGCCAGCAGCCCGGGACAGGGGGCAAGGGAGAACACCTTC. This sequence encodes CASSPGQGARENTF. Looking up the rest from reference TRBV5-6 and TRBJ1-2 gives the full variable domain: DAGVTQSPTHLIKTRGQQVTLRCSPKSGHDTVSWYQQALGQGPQFIFQYYEEEERQRGNFPDRFSGHQFPNYSSELNVNALLLGDSALYLCASSPGQGARENTFGSGTRLTVV.

As concerns this clonotype: This likely reflects a read error, since a far larger clone is one base away. The rearrangement links TRBV10-2 to TRBJ1-1, with TRBD1 identical over 7 bases. CDR3 length: 15 amino acids. Germline assignment: CDR1 WSHSY and CDR2 SAAADI. CDR3 in amino acids: CAGAPTGSKGTEAFF. CDR3 DNA sequence: TGTGCCGGCGCTCCGACAGGGAGTAAGGGCACTGAAGCTTTCTTT.

This clonotype was counted many times. The chain links TRBV2 to TRBJ1-1; D remains ambiguous. In germline, CDR1 is SNHLY, CDR2 FYNNEI. V lost 7 bases and J 0 bases, leaving 9 bases between the germline ends. The CDR3 contains 13 residues. The CDR3 bases are TGTGCCAGCACCGAAGAGGTGAACACTGAAGCTTTCTTT. As protein: CASTEEVNTEAFF.

In this sample, this clonotype turned up many times. The chain links TRBV7-9 to TRBJ2-3; 16 bases match TRBD2. Germline V gene sequence: CDR1 SEHNR, CDR2 FQNEAQ (reference sequence). This CDR3 region has 17 residues. V lost 5 bases, J lost 5 bases, and 7 bases stayed unmatched. The CDR3 DNA follows: TGTGCCAGCAGCATGGGACTAGCGGGAGGGCCGGGAGATACGCAGTATTTT. Residues: CASSMGLAGGPGDTQYF.

The gene calls are TRBV28 and TRBJ2-1, with D possibly matching TRBD2 (7 bases). V was clipped by 10 bases and J by 5 bases, with 21 bases between them. The CDR3 extends over 15 amino acids. Germline V CDR1 and CDR2: MDHEN, SYDVKM. This CDR3 reads CATKGGGDNNNEQFF. DNA of the CDR3: TGTGCCACTAAGGGAGGGGGGGATAATAACAATGAGCAGTTCTTC.

A few counts support this clonotype. J is TRBJ2-1 and V is TRBV14; 7 nucleotides align to TRBD2. V lost 2 bases to trimming and J lost 0 bases; unmatched junction nucleotides: 10. The V gene's germline CDR1 is SGHDN and CDR2 FVKESK. This CDR3 is 18 amino acids long. DNA for the CDR3: TGTGCCAGCAGCCAAACCCTAATGGGCGGGAGCTCCTACAATGAGCAGTTCTTC. This gives the protein CASSQTLMGGSSYNEQFF.

Turning to this clonotype: This may be a read error, as it is one base from a much larger clone. The chain joins TRBV6-2 or TRBV6-3 to TRBJ1-2; no clear D. The germline V gene has CDR1 MNHEY and CDR2 SVGEGT. This CDR3 region has 14 residues. The CDR3 DNA reads as TGTGCCGGCAGCACCGACCTCTTTAACTATGGCTACACCTTC. The encoded protein is CAGSTDLFNYGYTF.

The genes are TRBV12-3 or TRBV12-4 and TRBJ2-2; 7 positions agree with TRBD2. Losses at the gene ends were 2 bases for V and 4 bases for J; bases not matched to a gene: 7. This CDR3 comprises 16 residues. CDR3 nucleotides: TGTGCCAGCAGTTTAAGCCTAGCGGAAAGCACCGGGGAGCTGTTTTTT. Translating it yields CASSLSLAESTGELFF.

In this sample, this clonotype turned up many times. The chain employs TRBV3-1 and TRBJ2-5; 8 bases are shared with TRBD1. The junction had 6 bases not matched to a gene; V was cut back by 7 bases and J by 2 bases. The CDR3 covers 14 residues. Germline CDR1 is LGHDT and CDR2 is YNNKEL (reference sequence). CDR3 residues: CASIRTGTQETQYF. The CDR3 bases are TGTGCCAGCATCAGGACAGGGACACAAGAGACCCAGTACTTC.

This clonotype was observed at least ten times. The V gene is TRBV7-2, the J gene TRBJ2-3; D gene unclear. The CDR3 totals 17 residues. The germline gives CDR1 SGHTA, CDR2 FQGNSA. V shed 6 bases and J shed 0 bases, with 19 bases lying between them. Here the CDR3 reads CASRSDRRPTSTDTQYF. The CDR3 nucleotides read TGTGCCAGCAGATCGGACCGACGGCCAACCAGCACAGATACGCAGTATTTT. Using reference TRBV7-2 and TRBJ2-3 for the parts outside the CDR3, the full variable domain is GAGVSQSPSNKVTEKGKDVELRCDPISGHTALYWYRQSLGQGLEFLIYFQGNSAPDKSGLPSDRFSAERTGGSVSTLTIQRTQQEDSAVYLCASRSDRRPTSTDTQYFGPGTRLTVL.

This clonotype was detected a few times. The chain is built from TRBV3-1 and TRBJ2-3, with 7 bases lining up with TRBD2. CDR1 LGHDT and CDR2 YNNKEL come from the germline V gene (reference sequence). This CDR3 is 17 amino acids long. Trimming took 4 bases from V and 1 from J; bases not matched to a gene: 11. The CDR3 here is CASSRESWSGGTDTQYF. The CDR3 DNA reads as TGTGCCAGCAGCCGAGAATCGTGGAGCGGGGGCACAGATACGCAGTATTTT.

This clonotype was observed many times. DNA of the CDR3: TGTGCCAGCATGAGAAGTCTAGCGGCGGATACGCAGTATTTT. Its translation: CASMRSLAADTQYF. This rearrangement joins TRBV6-2 or TRBV6-3 to TRBJ2-3; 7 bases line up with TRBD2. The V and J ends lost 7 bases and 6 bases, in that order; junction bases with no gene match: 10. The CDR3 covers 14 residues. Germline values: CDR1 MNHEY, CDR2 SVGEGT.

Many counts were recorded for this clonotype. The rearrangement joins TRBV2 to TRBJ1-5; 11 nucleotides agree with TRBD1. The CDR3 has 15 amino acids. The junction had 7 bases not matched to a gene; V was cut back by 7 bases and J by 5 bases. Looked up from germline, CDR1 is SNHLY and CDR2 is FYNNEI. The DNA of the CDR3 is TGTGCCAGCAAGGACCCGGGACAGGGGGATCAGCCCCAGCATTTT. Translating it yields CASKDPGQGDQPQHF.

Many counts were recorded for this clonotype. The rearrangement joins TRBV12-3 or TRBV12-4 to TRBJ1-5; D not resolved. V gave up 1 base and J gave up 2 bases, with 6 bases separating them. The CDR3 totals 14 residues. CDR3 DNA sequence: TGTGCCAGCAGTTTAGGCAGTGGCAATCAGCCCCAGCATTTT. It yields the protein CASSLGSGNQPQHF.

This clonotype was detected ten times or more. The rearrangement joins TRBV13 to TRBJ2-7; D may be TRBD1 (6 bases). Looked up from germline, CDR1 is PRHDT and CDR2 is FYEKMQ (reference sequence). The CDR3 runs 15 residues. Deletions cut 0 bases from V and 0 bases from J, with 9 bases between. This CDR3 reads CASSLGQGSSYEQYF. The CDR3 DNA reads as TGTGCCAGCAGCTTAGGACAGGGAAGCTCCTACGAGCAGTACTTC.

Details on this clonotype: A far larger clone is one base from this, pointing to a likely read error. The gene calls are TRBV11-2 and TRBJ2-3; D gene uncertain. The V gene's germline CDR1 is SGHAT and CDR2 FQNNGV. The CDR3 length is 15 residues. Between the trimmed V and J ends, which lost 4 bases and 5 bases, there was a span of 16 bases. CDR3 DNA sequence: TGTGCCAGCAGCTACGACGTAGAAGGAATAGATACGCAGTATTTT. Its protein product is CASSYDVEGIDTQYF.

This clonotype has at least ten counts. In nucleotides, the CDR3 is TGTGCCAGCAGTGCGGGAGGGGGGGACTACGAGCAGTACTTC. Its protein is CASSAGGGDYEQYF. The rearrangement joins TRBV6-1 to TRBJ2-7; 8 bases agree with TRBD2. Germline V CDR1 and CDR2: MNHNS, SASEGT. J lost 3 bases, V lost 4 bases, and 5 bases had no gene match. The CDR3 has 14 amino acids.

A word on this clonotype: A single base is all that separates this from a far larger clone, so a read error is likely. V usage is TRBV10-3 and J usage is TRBJ2-7; D is perhaps TRBD1 (6 bases). This CDR3 region has 13 residues. From germline, CDR1 is ENHRY and CDR2 SYGVKD. V lost 5 bases to trimming and J lost 0 bases, with 8 bases between them. The CDR3 loop reads CAISWGHSYEQYF. The CDR3 nucleotides are TGTGCCATCAGTTGGGGACACTCCTACGAGCAGTACTTC.

This clonotype was observed at least ten times. The rearrangement links TRBV28 to TRBJ1-5; weak D call: TRBD1 (6 bases). Trimming stripped 6 bases from V and 5 bases from J, with 14 bases between. The CDR3 consists of 14 residues. Germline V lookup: CDR1 MDHEN, CDR2 SYDVKM. In nucleotides, the CDR3 is TGTGCCAGCAGGGAAAGACAGGACTATCAGCCCCAGCATTTT. Translated: CASRERQDYQPQHF.